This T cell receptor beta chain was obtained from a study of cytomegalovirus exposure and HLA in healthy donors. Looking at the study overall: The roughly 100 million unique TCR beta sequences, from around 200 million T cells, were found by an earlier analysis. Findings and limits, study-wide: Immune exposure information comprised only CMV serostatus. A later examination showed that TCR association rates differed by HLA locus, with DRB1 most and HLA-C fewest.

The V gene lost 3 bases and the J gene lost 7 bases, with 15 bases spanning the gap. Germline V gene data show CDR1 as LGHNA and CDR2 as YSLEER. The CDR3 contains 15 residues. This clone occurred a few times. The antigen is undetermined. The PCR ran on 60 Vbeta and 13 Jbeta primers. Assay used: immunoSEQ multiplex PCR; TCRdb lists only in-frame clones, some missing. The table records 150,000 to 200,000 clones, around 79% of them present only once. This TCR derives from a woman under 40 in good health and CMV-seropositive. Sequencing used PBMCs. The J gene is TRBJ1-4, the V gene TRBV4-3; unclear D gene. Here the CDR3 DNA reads TGCGCCAGCAGCCAGCCGGGAGGGAGGATTGAAAAACTGTTTTTT. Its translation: CASSQPGGRIEKLFF.